These T cell receptor beta chains were read from a single sample in a study of blood T cell repertoires in COVID-19. Clones were read by immunoSEQ multiplex PCR, and TCRdb kept only the in-frame ones, dropping some. The sample carries around 130,000 clones, 85% to 90% recorded once. Sequences were obtained from peripheral blood. The origin of the receptors is a man aged 55 to 70 with acute or convalescent COVID-19. CDR3s include the opening cysteine and the closing phenylalanine or tryptophan. D genes are given only for firm matches. Rows give clone size only sometimes, using once, few, many, or a class for an expanded clone.

CDR3 DNA,CDR3 protein,V gene,D gene,clone size,J gene
TGTGCCAGCAGTTTAGAGGGGGGGCGCAATCAGCCCCAGCATTTT,CASSLEGGRNQPQHF,TRBV27,-,-,TRBJ1-5
TGTGCCATCAGTGCGAGGACAGGGGGAGATGGCTACACCTTC,CAISARTGGDGYTF,TRBV10-3,TRBD1,-,TRBJ1-2
TGTGCCAGCAGCGCCTTGGACAGGGTCAGGGGTAATGAAAAACTGTTTTTT,CASSALDRVRGNEKLFF,TRBV7-9,TRBD1,few,TRBJ1-4
TGCGCCAGCGCGGTCGGCGACCTGTACAATGAGCAGTTCTTC,CASAVGDLYNEQFF,TRBV5-1,-,-,TRBJ2-1
TGCAGTGCCGGGGTATCAGCTTTCTTT,CSAGVSAFF,TRBV20-1,-,-,TRBJ1-1
TGTGCCAGCAGCCCCCGCCTAGCGGTGAACAATGAGCAGTTCTTC,CASSPRLAVNNEQFF,TRBV11-2,TRBD2,-,TRBJ2-1
TGTGCCAGCAGTTTACCCCCAGGGGCCGGCACAGATACGCAGTATTTT,CASSLPPGAGTDTQYF,TRBV28,-,-,TRBJ2-3
TGTGCCAGCAGTTACTCGAGGGCGGTGTACGATGAGCAGTTCTTC,CASSYSRAVYDEQFF,TRBV6-2/TRBV6-3,-,once,TRBJ2-1
TGTGCCAGCAGCCCTAGCAGGAGGGAATTAGATACGCAGTATTTT,CASSPSRRELDTQYF,TRBV7-2,-,-,TRBJ2-3
TGTGCCAGCTCACCACTATTAGACTATACCGGGGAGCTGTTTTTT,CASSPLLDYTGELFF,TRBV18,-,-,TRBJ2-2
TGTGCCATCAGTAGGGAGAATGAGCAGTTCTTC,CAISRENEQFF,TRBV10-3,-,-,TRBJ2-1
TGTGCCACCAGCAGCGGGGGAGGTAGGGCTGAAGCTTTCTTT,CATSSGGGRAEAFF,TRBV15,-,-,TRBJ1-1
TGTGCCAGCAGCTTAGCGCCGGCCCCGGGGGCTTTCTTT,CASSLAPAPGAFF,TRBV7-9,-,-,TRBJ1-1
TGTGCCAGCAGCGTAGGGTCTGGGACAGGTGGGCTGTTTTTT,CASSVGSGTGGLFF,TRBV9,TRBD1,few,TRBJ2-2
TGTGCCAGTAGTATACAGGTCTACTCTGGAAACACCATATATTTT,CASSIQVYSGNTIYF,TRBV19,-,-,TRBJ1-3
TGTGCCAGCAGCTTAGGTTCGGGGCGGGGCTCCTACAATGAGCAGTTCTTC,CASSLGSGRGSYNEQFF,TRBV7-9,-,-,TRBJ2-1
TGTGCCAGCAGTCCCTCTCGTCGTAGCTCCTATAATTCACCCCTCCACTTT,CASSPSRRSSYNSPLHF,TRBV27,-,medium-sized,TRBJ1-6
TGTGCCAGCAGTTTATCGAGCGTCAATGAGCAGTTCTTC,CASSLSSVNEQFF,TRBV27,-,-,TRBJ2-1
TGTGCCAGCAGCGTACCCCGGACAGGGGTGGACTATGAGCAGTTCTTC,CASSVPRTGVDYEQFF,TRBV9,TRBD1,-,TRBJ2-1
TGTGCCAGCAGCTTAGAAACAGGGCCCTCTACTCTGAGCTACGAGCAGTACTTC,CASSLETGPSTLSYEQYF,TRBV7-8,-,-,TRBJ2-7
TGTGCCAGCAGCAAGGGGACTAGCGGGTACTACGAGCAGTACTTC,CASSKGTSGYYEQYF,TRBV21-1,-,-,TRBJ2-7
TGCGCCAGCAGCTTGATGTCACTAGCGGGAGGGCCTGGCGGGGAGCTGTTTTTT,CASSLMSLAGGPGGELFF,TRBV5-1,TRBD2,-,TRBJ2-2
TGTGCCAGCACCGATACCAGGGGTAGTGGAGCTTTCTTT,CASTDTRGSGAFF,TRBV28,-,-,TRBJ1-1
TGCGCCAGCAGTTCAGACAGCGCCTACGAGCAGTACTTC,CASSSDSAYEQYF,TRBV5-1,-,-,TRBJ2-7
TGTGCCAGCAGCTTATCCGGGAACACAGATACGCAGTATTTT,CASSLSGNTDTQYF,TRBV5-4,-,-,TRBJ2-3
TGTGCCAGCAGCATAGAGGGGACAGTTAATAGCAATCAGCCCCAGCATTTT,CASSIEGTVNSNQPQHF,TRBV5-8,TRBD1,-,TRBJ1-5
TGTGCCACCAGAGGGGGCGGGACCCAGTACTTC,CATRGGGTQYF,TRBV24-1,TRBD1,-,TRBJ2-5
TGTGCCAGCACCCCTAGGGGGAACACTGAAGCTTTCTTT,CASTPRGNTEAFF,TRBV6-2/TRBV6-3,-,-,TRBJ1-1
TGCAGCGTTGAAGAGCGGACAGGGGACGAGCAGTACTTC,CSVEERTGDEQYF,TRBV29-1,TRBD1,-,TRBJ2-7
TGTGCCAGCAGTTCACGGACTAGCGGAACCCAAGAGACCCAGTACTTC,CASSSRTSGTQETQYF,TRBV28,TRBD2,-,TRBJ2-5
TGTGCCAGCAGTCCCTGGACAGGACAAGAGACCCAGTACTTC,CASSPWTGQETQYF,TRBV27,TRBD1,-,TRBJ2-5
TGTGCCTTGGGGAGAGGGAACGAGCAGTACTTC,CALGRGNEQYF,TRBV30,-,-,TRBJ2-7
-,CASSEALRAGGGETQYF,TRBV6-1,-,-,TRBJ2-5
TGCGCCAGCAGTGACTCCACTGGGAACACTGAAGCTTTCTTT,CASSDSTGNTEAFF,TRBV10-1,-,-,TRBJ1-1
TGTGCCAGCAGCTCGGGACTAGCGCAGTTCTTC,CASSSGLAQFF,TRBV11-2,TRBD2,-,TRBJ2-1
TGCAGCGCCCGGACAGGGATGAGCACTGAAGCTTTCTTT,CSARTGMSTEAFF,TRBV29-1,TRBD1,-,TRBJ1-1
TGTGCCAGCAGTTTATATGGGACAGGGAATTCACCCCTCCACTTT,CASSLYGTGNSPLHF,TRBV27,TRBD1,once,TRBJ1-6
TGTGCTAGTGCCATGGGACAGGGGGCCTACGAGCAGTACTTC,CASAMGQGAYEQYF,TRBV12-5,TRBD1,many,TRBJ2-7
TGTGCCAGCAGACCAGGGGGCGGCTATGGCTACACCTTC,CASRPGGGYGYTF,TRBV28,TRBD1,-,TRBJ1-2
TGTGCCAGCAGGGTGGGACAGCAAGAGACCCAGTACTTC,CASRVGQQETQYF,TRBV28,TRBD1,once,TRBJ2-5
TGCAGCATCATGCAGGGGGCTGGAGAGACCCAGTACTTC,CSIMQGAGETQYF,TRBV29-1,TRBD1,-,TRBJ2-5
TGCGCCAGCAGCCAAGACAGGGGATATGCCTACGAGCAGTACTTC,CASSQDRGYAYEQYF,TRBV4-3,-,-,TRBJ2-7
TGCGCCAGCAGCCTTGCCGGGGATTCTTCCCAGTACTTC,CASSLAGDSSQYF,TRBV4-3,-,once,TRBJ2-7
TGTGCCAGCAGCCAAGAAGGGGGATGGGTATACGAGCAGTACTTC,CASSQEGGWVYEQYF,TRBV3-1/TRBV3-2,-,-,TRBJ2-7
TGCGCCAGCAGCTTGGCCACAGGGGGCGATGCCGGGGAGCTGTTTTTT,CASSLATGGDAGELFF,TRBV5-1,TRBD1,few,TRBJ2-2
TGTGCCACCAGCAGAGATAAGGTGACAGGGGGCTCCGAGCAGTACTTC,CATSRDKVTGGSEQYF,TRBV15,TRBD1,few,TRBJ2-7
TGTGCCAGCAGTCCAGGGTACGCCGGGGAGCTGTTTTTT,CASSPGYAGELFF,TRBV28,-,-,TRBJ2-2
TGCGCCAGCAGCCCCCCGGACAGAATGAACACTGAAGCTTTCTTT,CASSPPDRMNTEAFF,TRBV4-1,-,-,TRBJ1-1
TGTGCCAGCGATTTGGGGGGAGGGAGGTCGGATACGCAGTATTTT,CASDLGGGRSDTQYF,TRBV6-5,TRBD2,-,TRBJ2-3
TGTGCCAGCAGCTTGGGGTCCCTAGAGAATGAGCAGTTCTTC,CASSLGSLENEQFF,TRBV5-4,-,once,TRBJ2-1
TGTGCCAGCTCTGCGGGGGCAGGAGGAGAGACCCAGTACTTC,CASSAGAGGETQYF,TRBV18,-,-,TRBJ2-5
TGTGCCAGTTTCTCCCCGAACACCGGGGAGCTGTTTTTT,CASFSPNTGELFF,TRBV27,-,-,TRBJ2-2